One sample yielded the 24 T cell receptor beta chains listed below, sequenced in a study of early T cells in non-severe SARS-CoV-2 infection. TCRdb recomputed calls from the 5' RACE reads with MiXCR, one row per CDR3 protein. This sample carries 90,000 to 120,000 distinct CDR3 sequences, about an eighth of them seen once, and the ten largest clones take 3.1%. The sequencing input was whole blood. These receptors originate from an adult who was a healthcare worker with PCR-confirmed SARS-CoV-2 infection or an uninfected control (not recorded which).

The V and J genes are TRBV5-1 and TRBJ1-2; tentatively, D is TRBD1 (5 bases). V gave up 4 bases and J gave up 6 bases, with 19 bases separating them. The CDR3 spans 15 residues. Germline values: CDR1 SGHRS, CDR2 YFSETQ. The CDR3 is CASSLSTRGPDGYTF. CDR3 DNA sequence: TGCGCCAGCAGCCTTTCGACGAGGGGTCCGGATGGCTACACCTTC. The full variable domain, with the rest looked up from reference TRBV5-1 and TRBJ1-2, is KAGVTQTPRYLIKTRGQQVTLSCSPISGHRSVSWYQQTPGQGLQFLFEYFSETQRNKGNFPGRFSGRQFSNSRSEMNVSTLELGDSALYLCASSLSTRGPDGYTFGSGTRLTVV.

The chain combines TRBV3-1 with TRBJ2-1; D not certain. This CDR3 has 11 residues. With 8 bases removed from V and 7 bases from J, the gap between germline ends came to 9 bases. Germline loops: CDR1 LGHDT, CDR2 YNNKEL (reference sequence). The CDR3 protein is CASSTANEQFF. CDR3 in DNA: TGTGCCAGCTCCACGGCAAATGAGCAGTTCTTC.

The chain combines TRBV20-1 with TRBJ2-1; D unresolved. Germline-derived CDR1 and CDR2 are DFQATT and SNEGSKA (reference sequence). V lost 0 bases and J lost 9, with 18 bases in between. This CDR3 spans 15 amino acids. CDR3 region: CSARDWEGFAGEQFF. The CDR3 DNA reads as TGCAGTGCTAGAGATTGGGAAGGTTTCGCCGGTGAGCAGTTCTTC.

This chain uses TRBV12-3 or TRBV12-4 with TRBJ2-1, with D possibly called TRBD1 or TRBD2 (5 bases each). This CDR3 has 14 amino acids. Trimming shortened V by 5 bases and J by 5 bases, and 13 bases separated the two germline ends. The CDR3 loop reads CASSILGPDNEQFF. The CDR3 bases are TGTGCCAGCAGTATACTGGGACCTGACAATGAGCAGTTCTTC.

This clonotype appeared many times. This sequence joins TRBV29-1 and TRBJ2-1; D remains unclear. Germline CDR1 SQVTM, CDR2 ANQGSEA. The V gene lost 7 bases and the J gene lost 8 bases, with 9 bases spanning the gap. This CDR3 has 10 amino acids. In nucleotides, the CDR3 is TGCAGCGGTATTGGGGATGAGCAGTTCTTC. Translating gives CSGIGDEQFF.

This rearrangement joins TRBV13 to TRBJ1-6; perhaps TRBD1 as D (5 bases). The CDR3 extends over 15 amino acids. Germline V gene data show CDR1 as PRHDT and CDR2 as FYEKMQ (reference sequence). Trimming left V 7 bases short and J 8 bases short, with 18 bases between. This CDR3 is CASTHTGVKYSPLHF. Here the CDR3 DNA reads TGTGCCAGCACCCATACGGGGGTAAAGTATTCACCCCTCCACTTT.

This clonotype was picked up a small number of times. The chain joins TRBV18 to TRBJ1-2; D is possibly TRBD1 (5 bases). The CDR3 spans 14 residues. Trimming took off 2 bases at V and 8 bases at J, with 15 bases between the two ends. In germline, CDR1 is KGHSH, CDR2 LQKENI. The CDR3, as DNA: TGTGCCAGCTCACCAGCTTTGGGGCAGGGAGGCTACACCTTC. Amino acids: CASSPALGQGGYTF.

In this sample, this clonotype turned up a few times. The rearrangement uses TRBV6-5 and TRBJ2-1, with D possibly being TRBD2 (7 bases). Germline values: CDR1 MNHEY, CDR2 SVGAGI. V shed 0 bases and J shed 9 bases, with 15 bases lying between them. The CDR3 has 15 amino acids. The CDR3 sequence: CASSYSARGGGEQFF. The DNA of the CDR3 is TGTGCCAGCAGTTACTCTGCCAGGGGAGGGGGTGAGCAGTTCTTC.

This clonotype was seen at least ten times. The rearrangement uses TRBV20-1 and TRBJ2-3, with a possible D match to TRBD1 (5 bases). This CDR3 comprises 17 residues. Trimming left V 0 bases short and J 8 bases short, with 24 bases between. The V gene's germline CDR1 is DFQATT and CDR2 SNEGSKA (reference sequence). CDR3 amino acids: CSARDGILGTGRGTQYF. The CDR3 DNA reads TGCAGTGCTAGAGATGGGATTTTAGGCACAGGCAGAGGTACGCAGTATTTT.

This clonotype turned up a few times. The J gene is TRBJ2-3, the V gene TRBV9, with 10 bases fitting TRBD2. After removal of 0 bases from V and 3 bases from J, the junction contained 7 bases not matched to a gene. CDR1 SGDLS and CDR2 YYNGEE come from the germline V gene. This CDR3 contains 17 residues. The CDR3 protein is CASSVGLSGGATDTQYF. CDR3 bases: TGTGCCAGCAGCGTAGGTTTGAGCGGGGGGGCGACAGATACGCAGTATTTT.

This clonotype was detected only a few times. V usage is TRBV2 and J usage is TRBJ2-2; D is uncertain. Per germline, CDR1 SNHLY and CDR2 FYNNEI. V was shortened by 4 bases and J by 0 bases, with 12 bases between the two germline ends. This CDR3 has 16 residues. Written as DNA, the CDR3 is TGTGCCAGCAGTGGAGACAAACAAACGAACACCGGGGAGCTGTTTTTT. Translating gives CASSGDKQTNTGELFF.

In its sample, this clonotype was seen many times. The rearrangement links TRBV3-1 to TRBJ1-1, with unresolved D. Between the trimmed V and J ends, which lost 0 bases and 0 bases, there was a span of 14 bases. The germline V gene encodes CDR1 LGHDT and CDR2 YNNKEL (reference sequence). This CDR3 has 17 residues. The CDR3 coding sequence is TGTGCCAGCAGCCAAGAATCGGTGACGGGAATGAACACTGAAGCTTTCTTT. This encodes CASSQESVTGMNTEAFF.

This clonotype came up a few times. The CDR3 here is CASSVKGTGELFF. In nucleotides, the CDR3 is TGTGCCAGCAGCGTAAAAGGCACCGGGGAGCTGTTTTTT. The J gene is TRBJ2-2, the V gene TRBV9, with no clear D. Trimming cost V 1 base and J 4 bases, with 5 bases left between them. Germline loops: CDR1 SGDLS, CDR2 YYNGEE. This CDR3 region has 13 residues.

This clonotype has only a few counts. The chain links TRBV10-2 to TRBJ2-3; 10 nucleotides agree with TRBD2. After removal of 8 bases from V and 11 bases from J, the junction contained 7 bases not matched to a gene. The CDR3 is 12 amino acids. Germline V gene sequence: CDR1 WSHSY, CDR2 SAAADI. Written as DNA, the CDR3 is TGCGCCAGCGCCATCCCTAGCGGGGGGCAGTATTTT. As protein: CASAIPSGGQYF.

This clonotype was seen at least ten times. The chain links TRBV3-1 to TRBJ2-7; possibly TRBD2 for D (7 bases). This CDR3 region has 14 residues. The V end was cut by 7 bases, the J end by 0 bases, with 13 bases between. Germline lookup yields CDR1 LGHDT and CDR2 YNNKEL (reference sequence). The DNA for the CDR3 is TGTGCCAGCACCAGAGGGGGGGCCTCCTACGAGCAGTACTTC. This codes for CASTRGGASYEQYF.

This clonotype was observed many times. This chain connects TRBV12-3 or TRBV12-4 to TRBJ1-1; D unclear. The V end lost 3 bases, the J end lost 0 bases, and 8 bases lay between the germline ends. The CDR3 spans 14 residues. As DNA, the CDR3 is TGTGCCAGCAGTTTCCAAGGGATGAACACTGAAGCTTTCTTT. Encoded protein: CASSFQGMNTEAFF.

This clonotype was found many times. This chain connects TRBV6-5 to TRBJ1-2, with D maybe TRBD1 (6 bases). The CDR3 extends over 17 amino acids. CDR1 MNHEY and CDR2 SVGAGI come from the germline V gene. V lost 0 bases and J 5 bases, leaving 19 bases between the germline ends. Here the CDR3 DNA reads TGTGCCAGCAGTTACTCGATAGCCTTTCAGGGGAAGTATGGCTACACCTTC. It specifies CASSYSIAFQGKYGYTF.

This clonotype was picked up a small number of times. The chain carries TRBV10-3 and TRBJ2-1; unclear D gene. The CDR3 has 12 residues. Per germline, CDR1 ENHRY and CDR2 SYGVKD. The V end lost 8 bases, the J end lost 5 bases, and 10 bases lay between the germline ends. The CDR3, as DNA: TGTGCCATCTCTCCTCGGGACAATGAGCAGTTCTTC. It is translated as CAISPRDNEQFF.

This clonotype came up many times. The V and J genes are TRBV18 and TRBJ2-1; possibly TRBD1 for D (6 bases). The length of the CDR3 is 14 residues. Trimming pared 3 bases from V and 4 bases from J, leaving 10 bases between. Germline V lookup: CDR1 KGHSH, CDR2 LQKENI. In DNA, the CDR3 is TGTGCCAGCTCACCTGGGACACAGTACAATGAGCAGTTCTTC. This sequence encodes CASSPGTQYNEQFF. The variable domain in full, with the rest retrieved from reference TRBV18 and TRBJ2-1, is NAGVMQNPRHLVRRRGQEARLRCSPMKGHSHVYWYRQLPEEGLKFMVYLQKENIIDESGMPKERFSAEFPKEGPSILRIQQVVRGDSAAYFCASSPGTQYNEQFFGPGTRLTVL.

The V call is TRBV4-1, the J call TRBJ2-7, with TRBD2 matching over 15 bases. V trimming: 1 base; J trimming: 2 bases; junction bases outside the gene matches: 0. Germline CDR1 reads MGHRA; CDR2 reads YSYEKL. This CDR3 contains 16 residues. The CDR3 spells CASSQGTSGGAYEQYF. The DNA for the CDR3 is TGCGCCAGCAGCCAAGGGACTAGCGGGGGGGCCTACGAGCAGTACTTC.

The chain is built from TRBV19 and TRBJ1-5; TRBD1 agrees at 8 bases. J gave up 7 bases and V 7 bases, and 6 bases lay outside the gene matches. The germline gives CDR1 LNHDA, CDR2 SQIVND (reference sequence). The CDR3 spans 13 residues. The CDR3 coding sequence is TGTGCCAGTAACGGACAGGGATGGCAGCCCCAGCATTTT. Its protein is CASNGQGWQPQHF.

This clonotype was picked up a small number of times. The V gene is TRBV5-6, the J gene TRBJ2-5; no reliable D call. V was shortened by 2 bases and J by 5 bases, with 7 bases between the two germline ends. Germline CDR1 and CDR2: SGHDT and YYEEEE. CDR3 length: 12 residues. The CDR3 coding sequence is TGTGCCAGCAGCTTTATTGTGGAGACCCAGTACTTC. Translating gives CASSFIVETQYF. The variable domain in full, with the rest retrieved from reference TRBV5-6 and TRBJ2-5, is DAGVTQSPTHLIKTRGQQVTLRCSPKSGHDTVSWYQQALGQGPQFIFQYYEEEERQRGNFPDRFSGHQFPNYSSELNVNALLLGDSALYLCASSFIVETQYFGPGTRLLVL.

This clonotype was recorded many times. The rearrangement uses TRBV7-9 and TRBJ1-5, with a possible D match to TRBD1 (5 bases). This CDR3 has 13 residues. Trimming left V 4 bases short and J 10 bases short, with 14 bases between. Germline CDR1 SEHNR, CDR2 FQNEAQ (reference sequence). CDR3 region: CASSSVGRQPQHF. CDR3 nucleotide sequence: TGTGCCAGCAGCTCCGTGGGGCGGCAACCCCAGCATTTT.

The V and J genes are TRBV19 and TRBJ1-2; D unresolved. This CDR3 is built from 11 residues. V was clipped by 0 bases and J by 9 bases, with 5 bases between them. Germline V gene data show CDR1 as LNHDA and CDR2 as SQIVND (reference sequence). The CDR3 DNA is TGTGCCAGTAGTATAGATACAAGCTACACCTTC. Translating gives CASSIDTSYTF.